The present T cell receptor beta chain was sequenced within a study of cytomegalovirus exposure and HLA in healthy donors. Both 60 Vbeta primers and 13 Jbeta primers went into the PCR. Produced via immunoSEQ multiplex PCR; TCRdb's table is partial and in-frame only. The sample holds roughly 180,000 clones, roughly 82% seen once. Germline lookup yields CDR1 MDHEN and CDR2 SYDVKM. V shed 2 bases, J shed 1 base, and the junction held 1 base outside the gene matches. The CDR3 is 14 residues long. This receptor was identified in a man aged 35 to 55 in good health and CMV-seronegative. Source material: PBMCs. The chain combines TRBV28 with TRBJ1-1, with 7 bases that match TRBD1. The CDR3 DNA is TGTGCCAGCAGTTTAGGGACAGCGAACACTGAAGCTTTCTTT. Translated, it gives CASSLGTANTEAFF.